What follows are 13 T cell receptor beta chains derived from one specimen sequenced in a study of regulatory T cells in long-lasting Graves disease. Arm-PCR of CDR3 regions with iRepertoire HTBI primers generated TCR beta libraries. MiXCR, run by TCRdb on the multiplex PCR reads, gives a single entry per CDR3 protein. The table includes 400,000 to 600,000 distinct CDR3 sequences, 20% to 25% detected once. As to time point: persistent/refractory GD, antithyroid drugs over 5 years with positive TRAb. Construction of the TCR library relied on RNA isolated from PBMCs. Sequences were derived from peripheral blood mononuclear cells (PBMCs), sampled when the disease was refractory, from a patient treated with antithyroid drugs. The receptors shown here come from a female donor with Graves disease.

This clonotype has just a few counts. A read error may be the cause here, since a much bigger clone is one base away. This rearrangement joins TRBV2 to TRBJ1-3; D is possibly TRBD1 (5 bases). This CDR3 spans 15 amino acids. Trimming removed 7 bases from V and 1 base from J, with 14 bases in between. The germline V gene encodes CDR1 SNHLY and CDR2 FYNNEI. The CDR3 reads CASNRGRESGNTIYF. In DNA, the CDR3 is TGTGCCAGCAACCGGGGCAGGGAGTCTGGAAACACCATATATTTT.

This clonotype was found a few times. The chain couples TRBV7-6 to TRBJ2-3; the D gene is possibly TRBD1 (6 bases). Germline values: CDR1 SGHVS, CDR2 FNYEAQ. Trimming took off 5 bases at V and 2 bases at J, with 20 bases between the two ends. This CDR3 has 17 residues. In DNA, the CDR3 is TGTGCCAGCAGCCCGGTACTGAGGGGGACCGCCACAGATACGCAGTATTTT. Its translation: CASSPVLRGTATDTQYF.

The V call is TRBV4-1, the J call TRBJ2-5; TRBD1 agrees at 8 bases. The CDR3 is 14 amino acids. V trimming: 5 bases; J trimming: 4 bases; junction bases outside the gene matches: 6. Germline-derived CDR1 and CDR2 are MGHRA and YSYEKL. The CDR3 region is CASSSRTGSETQYF. For the CDR3, the DNA is TGCGCCAGCAGCTCACGGACAGGGTCAGAGACCCAGTACTTC.

The chain has TRBV24-1 and TRBJ2-2, with D hard to call. The germline V gene encodes CDR1 KGHDR and CDR2 SFDVKD. This CDR3 contains 14 residues. Trimming pared 6 bases from V and 5 bases from J, leaving 12 bases between. The CDR3 here is CATSRTQETGELFF. CDR3 in DNA: TGTGCCACCAGTCGGACGCAAGAAACCGGGGAGCTGTTTTTT.

The genes are TRBV18 and TRBJ2-5, with D tentatively TRBD1 (5 bases). The germline gives CDR1 KGHSH, CDR2 LQKENI. CDR3 size: 14 residues. V dropped 3 bases and J dropped 0 bases, with 8 bases sitting between them. The CDR3: CASSPPGNQETQYF. Here the CDR3 DNA reads TGTGCCAGCTCACCCCCAGGGAACCAAGAGACCCAGTACTTC. Together with reference TRBV18 and TRBJ2-5, the CDR3 gives the full variable domain: NAGVMQNPRHLVRRRGQEARLRCSPMKGHSHVYWYRQLPEEGLKFMVYLQKENIIDESGMPKERFSAEFPKEGPSILRIQQVVRGDSAAYFCASSPPGNQETQYFGPGTRLLVL.

There are a few counts of this clonotype. The chain has TRBV29-1 and TRBJ1-1, with TRBD1 matching over 7 bases. V gave up 7 bases and J gave up 1 base; unmatched junction bases: 9. This CDR3 is 14 amino acids long. Germline V lookup: CDR1 SQVTM, CDR2 ANQGSEA. The CDR3 is CSAVPGGPNTEAFF. CDR3 in DNA: TGCAGCGCTGTCCCAGGGGGGCCGAACACTGAAGCTTTCTTT.

The gene calls are TRBV10-3 and TRBJ1-2; 8 bases map to TRBD1. CDR3 length: 14 amino acids. Germline V gene data show CDR1 as ENHRY and CDR2 as SYGVKD. The J segment lost 5 bases and the V segment lost 0 bases, leaving 2 bases of the junction unmatched. For the CDR3, the DNA is TGTGCCATCAGTGAGTCGAGGGACAGGTATGGCTACACCTTC. It specifies CAISESRDRYGYTF.

This clonotype has ten or more counts. The V and J genes are TRBV5-1 and TRBJ1-1; 7 nucleotides line up with TRBD1. V lost 5 bases, J lost 6 bases, and 7 bases stayed unmatched. This CDR3 has 13 residues. The V gene's germline CDR1 is SGHRS and CDR2 YFSETQ. CDR3 bases: TGCGCCAGCAGGGAAGGGGGCGCGCCTGAAGCTTTCTTT. This gives the protein CASREGGAPEAFF.

The rearrangement links TRBV20-1 to TRBJ1-1; D gene uncertain. V was trimmed by 3 bases and J by 5 bases, leaving 16 bases between them. CDR1 and CDR2 (germline): DFQATT, SNEGSKA (reference sequence). CDR3 length: 14 amino acids. In nucleotides, the CDR3 is TGCAGTGCTAGTTTTGCCGGGGAGTGGACTGAAGCTTTCTTT. Residues: CSASFAGEWTEAFF.

About this clonotype itself: Given a much more abundant clone one base away, this may be a read error. The CDR3 coding sequence is TGTGCCATCAGTCCTTATGGTGGACAGGGGGCTGCAAACTATGGCTACACCTTC. Translating it yields CAISPYGGQGAANYGYTF. The rearrangement links TRBV28 to TRBJ1-2; 11 nucleotides match TRBD1. This CDR3 has 18 amino acids. CDR1 is MDHEN and CDR2 is SYDVKM in the germline V gene.

This clonotype was counted between two and nine times. CDR3 in amino acids: CATSDPGGPSGNTIYF. The DNA for the CDR3 is TGTGCCACCAGTGACCCAGGGGGTCCATCTGGAAACACCATATATTTT. This chain uses TRBV24-1 with TRBJ1-3; 7 bases agree with TRBD1. V was pared by 4 bases and J by 1 base, with 6 bases of the junction left unmatched. In germline, CDR1 is KGHDR, CDR2 SFDVKD. This CDR3 is built from 16 residues.

This clonotype was detected a few times. This chain joins TRBV4-1 and TRBJ1-1; TRBD1 is a possible D gene (5 bases). From germline, CDR1 is MGHRA and CDR2 YSYEKL. Trimming removed 2 bases at V and 1 base at J, with 8 bases between. The CDR3 has 14 amino acids. CDR3 residues: CASSQSGQNTEAFF. Written as DNA, the CDR3 is TGCGCCAGCAGCCAATCAGGGCAGAACACTGAAGCTTTCTTT.

A few counts support this clonotype. The chain employs TRBV24-1 and TRBJ1-1; D is perhaps TRBD1 (6 bases). The V gene lost 7 bases and the J gene lost 1 base, with 15 bases spanning the gap. The CDR3 loop spans 15 amino acids. In germline, CDR1 is KGHDR, CDR2 SFDVKD. The CDR3 loop is CATSPGGGPNTEAFF. The CDR3 DNA reads as TGTGCCACCAGCCCCGGAGGGGGGCCGAACACTGAAGCTTTCTTT.